A few counts support the clone carrying this TCR beta chain. An end of the junction differs from the germline gene, which may be a read error. Original handling: Counts of nucleated cells, estimated from reference gene primer amplification, were obtained. The data were produced by immunoSEQ multiplex PCR, yet TCRdb's version contains in-frame clones alone and is incomplete. V and J calls and clone size are copied from that table; D and trimming were computed from the DNA. The sample lists about 280,000 clones, approximately 85% occurring once. CDR3 length equals 12 residues. CDR1 is SQVTM and CDR2 is ANQGSEA in the germline V gene. This entry belongs to a study of blood T cell repertoires in COVID-19. Study-level information: The origin of the acute and convalescent COVID-19 samples was the United States, Italy and Spain. Sample material is recorded as cDNA or gDNA derived from T cells, B-cell-depleted T cells, or PBMCs.

The sequence was obtained from a man in his fifties with active or convalescent COVID-19. Input material: peripheral blood. The gene calls are TRBV29-1 and TRBJ1-2; TRBD1 matches 7 bases. The chain's CDR3 is CSVEDRVYGYTF. For the CDR3, the DNA is TGCAGCGTCGAAGACAGGGTCTATGGCTACACCTTC.